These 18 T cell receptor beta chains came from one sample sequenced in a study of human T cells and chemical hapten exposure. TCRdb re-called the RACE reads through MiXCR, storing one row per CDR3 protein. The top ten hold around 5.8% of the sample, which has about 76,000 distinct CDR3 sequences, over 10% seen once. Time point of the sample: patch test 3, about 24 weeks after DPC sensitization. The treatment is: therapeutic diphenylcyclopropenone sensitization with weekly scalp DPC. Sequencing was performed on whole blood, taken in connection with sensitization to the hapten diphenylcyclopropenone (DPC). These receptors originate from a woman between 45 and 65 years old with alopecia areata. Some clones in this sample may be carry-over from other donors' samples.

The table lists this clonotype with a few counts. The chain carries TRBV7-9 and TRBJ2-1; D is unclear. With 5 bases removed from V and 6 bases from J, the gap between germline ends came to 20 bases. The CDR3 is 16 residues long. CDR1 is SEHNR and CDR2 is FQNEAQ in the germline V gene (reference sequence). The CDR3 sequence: CASSPPTDRLPNEQFF. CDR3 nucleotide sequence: TGTGCCAGCAGCCCACCGACCGACCGATTACCCAATGAGCAGTTCTTC.

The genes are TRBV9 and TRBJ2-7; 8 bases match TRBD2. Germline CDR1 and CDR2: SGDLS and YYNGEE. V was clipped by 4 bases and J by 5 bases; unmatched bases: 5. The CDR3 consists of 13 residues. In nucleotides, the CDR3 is TGTGCCAGCAGCCCCCCCGGGAGGGACGAGCAGTACTTC. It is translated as CASSPPGRDEQYF.

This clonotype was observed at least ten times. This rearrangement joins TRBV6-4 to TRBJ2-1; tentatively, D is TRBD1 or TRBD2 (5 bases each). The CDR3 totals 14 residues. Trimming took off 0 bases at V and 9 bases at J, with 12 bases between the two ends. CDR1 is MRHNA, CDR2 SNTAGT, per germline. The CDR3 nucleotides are TGTGCCAGCAGTGACTCGGGAGTTGGGGGTGAGCAGTTCTTC. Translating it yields CASSDSGVGGEQFF.

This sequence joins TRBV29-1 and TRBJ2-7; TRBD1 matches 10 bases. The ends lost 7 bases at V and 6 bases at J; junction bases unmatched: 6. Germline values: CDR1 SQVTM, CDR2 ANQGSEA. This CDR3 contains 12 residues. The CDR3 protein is CSAVGQGGEQYF. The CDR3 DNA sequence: TGCAGCGCAGTCGGACAGGGGGGCGAGCAGTACTTC.

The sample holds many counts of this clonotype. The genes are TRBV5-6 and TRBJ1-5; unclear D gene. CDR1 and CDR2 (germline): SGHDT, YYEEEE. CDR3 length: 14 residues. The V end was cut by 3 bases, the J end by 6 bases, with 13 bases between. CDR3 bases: TGTGCCAGCAGCTCCAGGAATGAACTTCAGCCCCAGCATTTT. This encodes CASSSRNELQPQHF.

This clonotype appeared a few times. DNA for the CDR3: TGTGCCAGCAGTCTGTCAGAGAACTATGGCTACACCTTC. Protein product: CASSLSENYGYTF. The rearrangement joins TRBV6-2 or TRBV6-3 to TRBJ1-2; D is uncertain. The germline V gene encodes CDR1 MNHEY and CDR2 SVGEGT. Trimming removed 5 bases from V and 2 bases from J, with 9 bases in between. This CDR3 spans 13 amino acids.

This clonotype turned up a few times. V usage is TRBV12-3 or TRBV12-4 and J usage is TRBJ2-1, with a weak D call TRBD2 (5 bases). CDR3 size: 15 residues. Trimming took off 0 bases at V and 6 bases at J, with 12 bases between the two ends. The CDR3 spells CASSLAAGPVNEQFF. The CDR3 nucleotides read TGTGCCAGCAGTTTAGCCGCGGGCCCCGTCAATGAGCAGTTCTTC.

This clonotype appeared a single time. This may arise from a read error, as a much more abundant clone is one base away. The chain's CDR3 is CASSFSSGELFF. CDR3 coding DNA: TGTGCCAGCAGCTTTTCTTCCGGGGAGCTGTTTTTT. The J gene is TRBJ2-2, the V gene TRBV5-4; unclear D gene. The germline gives CDR1 SGHNT, CDR2 YYREEE (reference sequence). Deletions cut 2 bases from V and 6 bases from J, with 5 bases between. The CDR3 has 12 residues.

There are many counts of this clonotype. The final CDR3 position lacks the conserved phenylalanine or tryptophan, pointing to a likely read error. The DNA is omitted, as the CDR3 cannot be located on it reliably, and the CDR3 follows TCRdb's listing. This CDR3 is CASSHQPRV. This sequence joins TRBV6-2 or TRBV6-3 and TRBJ2-4. The CDR3 is 9 amino acids in total, end residues counted. CDR1 MNHEY and CDR2 SVGEGT come from the germline V gene.

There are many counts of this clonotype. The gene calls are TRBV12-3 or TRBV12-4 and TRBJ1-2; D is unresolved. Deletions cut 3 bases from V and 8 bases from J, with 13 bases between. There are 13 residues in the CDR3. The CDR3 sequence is CASSLGPIGGYTF. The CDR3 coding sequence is TGTGCCAGCAGTTTGGGTCCCATTGGAGGCTACACCTTC.

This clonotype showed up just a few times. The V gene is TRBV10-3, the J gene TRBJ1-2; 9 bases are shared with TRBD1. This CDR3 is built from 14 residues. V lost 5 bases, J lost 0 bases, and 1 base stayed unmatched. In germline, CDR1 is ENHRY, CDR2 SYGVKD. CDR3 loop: CAISRTGANYGYTF. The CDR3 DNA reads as TGTGCCATCAGTAGGACAGGGGCTAACTATGGCTACACCTTC.

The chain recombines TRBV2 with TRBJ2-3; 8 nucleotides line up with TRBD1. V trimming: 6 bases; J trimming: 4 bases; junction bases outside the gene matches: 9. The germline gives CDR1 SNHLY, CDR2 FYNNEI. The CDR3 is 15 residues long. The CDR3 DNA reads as TGTGCCAGCAGGAACGACAGGGGAAAGGCAGATACGCAGTATTTT. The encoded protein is CASRNDRGKADTQYF. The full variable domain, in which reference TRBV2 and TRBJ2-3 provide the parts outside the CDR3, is EPEVTQTPSHQVTQMGQEVILRCVPISNHLYFYWYRQILGQKVEFLVSFYNNEISEKSEIFDDQFSVERPDGSNFTLKIRSTKLEDSAMYFCASRNDRGKADTQYFGPGTRLTVL.

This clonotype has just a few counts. The CDR3 reads CSARKGGRIDTQYF. As DNA, the CDR3 is TGCAGTGCTAGAAAGGGCGGGAGGATAGATACGCAGTATTTT. V gene TRBV20-1 combines with J gene TRBJ2-3, with TRBD2 matching over 8 bases. Trimming took 2 bases from V and 5 from J; bases not matched to a gene: 6. Germline V gene data show CDR1 as DFQATT and CDR2 as SNEGSKA (reference sequence). CDR3 length: 14 amino acids.

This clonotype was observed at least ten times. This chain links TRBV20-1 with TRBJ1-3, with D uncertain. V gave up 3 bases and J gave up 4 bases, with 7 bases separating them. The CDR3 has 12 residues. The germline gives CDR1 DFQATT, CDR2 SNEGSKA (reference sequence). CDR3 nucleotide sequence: TGCAGTGCTAGTATGGCGGGAAACACCATATATTTT. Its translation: CSASMAGNTIYF.

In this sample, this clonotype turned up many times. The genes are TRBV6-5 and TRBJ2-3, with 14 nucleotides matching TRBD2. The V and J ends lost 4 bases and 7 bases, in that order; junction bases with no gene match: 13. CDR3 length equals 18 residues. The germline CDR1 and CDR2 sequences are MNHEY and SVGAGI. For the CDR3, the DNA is TGTGCCAGCAGTTCTCCGGGACTAGCGGGAGAAGGGGGGTATACGCAGTATTTT. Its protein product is CASSSPGLAGEGGYTQYF.

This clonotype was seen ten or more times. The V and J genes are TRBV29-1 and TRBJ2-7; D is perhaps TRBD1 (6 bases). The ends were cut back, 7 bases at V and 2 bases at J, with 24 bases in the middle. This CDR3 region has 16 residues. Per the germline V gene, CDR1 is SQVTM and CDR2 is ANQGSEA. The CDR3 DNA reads TGCAGCGCCAGGGGTCCCGGGACGGAGATCACCTACGAGCAGTACTTC. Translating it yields CSARGPGTEITYEQYF.

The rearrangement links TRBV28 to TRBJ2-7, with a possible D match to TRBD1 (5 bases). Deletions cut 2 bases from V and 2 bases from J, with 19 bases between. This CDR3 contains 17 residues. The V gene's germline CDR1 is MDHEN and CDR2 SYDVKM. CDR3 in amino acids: CASSLIMSTAMTYEQYF. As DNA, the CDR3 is TGTGCCAGCAGTTTAATAATGTCGACAGCTATGACCTACGAGCAGTACTTC.

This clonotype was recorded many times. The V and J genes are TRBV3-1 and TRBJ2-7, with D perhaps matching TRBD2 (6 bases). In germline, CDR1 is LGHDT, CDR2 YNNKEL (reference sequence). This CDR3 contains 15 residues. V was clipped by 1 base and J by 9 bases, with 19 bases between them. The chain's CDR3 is CASSQGLAEGLWQYF. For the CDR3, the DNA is TGTGCCAGCAGCCAAGGGCTGGCGGAGGGACTGTGGCAGTACTTC.